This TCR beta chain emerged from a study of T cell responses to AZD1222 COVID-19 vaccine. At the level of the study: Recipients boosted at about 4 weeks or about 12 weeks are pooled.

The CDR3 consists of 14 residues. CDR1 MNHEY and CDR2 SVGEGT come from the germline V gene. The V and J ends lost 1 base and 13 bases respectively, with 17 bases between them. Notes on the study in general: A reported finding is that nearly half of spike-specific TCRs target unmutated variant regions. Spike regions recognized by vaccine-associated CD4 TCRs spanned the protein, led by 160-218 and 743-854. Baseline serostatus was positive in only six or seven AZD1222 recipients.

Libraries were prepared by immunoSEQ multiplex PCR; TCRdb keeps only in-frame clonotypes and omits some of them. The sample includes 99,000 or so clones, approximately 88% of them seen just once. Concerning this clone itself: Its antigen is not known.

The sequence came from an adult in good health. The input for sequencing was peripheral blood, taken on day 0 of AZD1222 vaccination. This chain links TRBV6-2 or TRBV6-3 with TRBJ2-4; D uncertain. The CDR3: CASSYLAVGLGQYF. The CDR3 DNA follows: TGTGCCAGCAGTTACTTGGCGGTGGGGTTAGGACAGTACTTC.